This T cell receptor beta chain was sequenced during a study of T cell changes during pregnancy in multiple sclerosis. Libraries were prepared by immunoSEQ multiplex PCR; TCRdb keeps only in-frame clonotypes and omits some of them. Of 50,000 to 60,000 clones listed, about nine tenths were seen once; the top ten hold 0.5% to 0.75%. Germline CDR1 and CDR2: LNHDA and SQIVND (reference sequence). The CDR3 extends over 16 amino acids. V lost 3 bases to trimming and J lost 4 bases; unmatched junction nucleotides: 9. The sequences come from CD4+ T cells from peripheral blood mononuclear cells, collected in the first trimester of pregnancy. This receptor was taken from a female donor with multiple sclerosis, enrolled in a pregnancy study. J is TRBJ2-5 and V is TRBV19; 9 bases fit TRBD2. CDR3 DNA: TGTGCCAGTAGTATCGCGGGCGGGGGGGCTTTAGAGACCCAGTACTTC. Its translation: CASSIAGGGALETQYF. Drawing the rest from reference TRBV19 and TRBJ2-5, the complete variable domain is DGGITQSPKYLFRKEGQNVTLSCEQNLNHDAMYWYRQDPGQGLRLIYYSQIVNDFQKGDIAEGYSVSREKKESFPLTVTSAQKNPTAFYLCASSIAGGGALETQYFGPGTRLLVL.